The rows below give T cell receptor beta chains drawn from one sample of a study of beta chain features in type 1 diabetes. Data came from immunoSEQ multiplex PCR; TCRdb stores just in-frame clones and leaves some out. There are around 340,000 clones in the sample; less than 9.5% occur only once, and less than 0.5% lies in the top ten. Sequenced material: central memory CD4+ T cells from blood. All receptors come from a woman under 30 in good health. Both conserved end residues are part of each CDR3. D genes are given only for firm matches. Part of the rows lack a size; the others show once, few, many or a class for expanded clones.

d_gene,j_gene,v_gene,abundance,CDR3nt,CDR3aa
TRBD1,TRBJ2-7,TRBV7-2,few,TGTGCCAGCAGCTTAGCTATATCGGGGACAGGCACCTACGAGCAGTACTTC,CASSLAISGTGTYEQYF
TRBD2,TRBJ2-1,TRBV6-1,-,TGTGCCAGCAGTGAGACTAGCGGGAGTAGGGTATTCTTC,CASSETSGSRVFF
TRBD1,TRBJ2-7,TRBV18,-,TGTGCCAGCTCACCTCGGACAGGGTCTGACGAGCAGTACTTC,CASSPRTGSDEQYF
TRBD1,TRBJ2-3,TRBV18,-,TGTGCCAGCTCACCTAGACAGGGAGCCACTAGCACAGATACGCAGTATTTT,CASSPRQGATSTDTQYF
TRBD1,TRBJ2-1,TRBV7-9,-,TGTGCCAGCAGCTCTCCTACTACGGGACAGGTTACTTATGAGCAGTTCTTC,CASSSPTTGQVTYEQFF
-,TRBJ2-5,TRBV7-9,many,TGTGCCAGCAGCTTAGGGTACAGGGAGACCCAGTACTTC,CASSLGYRETQYF
-,TRBJ2-7,TRBV6-5,-,TGTGCCAGCCGCCTAAGTCAGAGCTCCTACGAGCAGTACTTC,CASRLSQSSYEQYF
-,TRBJ2-3,TRBV18,many,TGTGCCAGCTCACCAAGTAGCAGACGAATTAGCACAGATACGCAGTATTTT,CASSPSSRRISTDTQYF
TRBD1,TRBJ2-2,TRBV5-1,few,TGCGCCAGCAGCGTGACAGGGCGAAACACCGGGGAGCTGTTTTTT,CASSVTGRNTGELFF
-,TRBJ2-4,TRBV23-1,-,TGCGCCAGCAGTCATCACAGGAGGATAAACATTCAGTACTTC,CASSHHRRINIQYF
-,TRBJ2-5,TRBV11-3,few,TGTGCCAGCAGCTTCAGCGGCTATGGGGAGACCCAGTACTTC,CASSFSGYGETQYF
-,TRBJ2-5,TRBV10-2,-,TGCGCCAGCAGTGAGGTTTTGGAGACCCAGTACTTC,CASSEVLETQYF
TRBD1,TRBJ2-2,TRBV27,-,TGTGCCAGCAGACGAACAGGGGTTGGGGAGCTGTTTTTT,CASRRTGVGELFF
-,TRBJ2-6,TRBV7-2,many,TGTGCCAGCAGCTTTGAGACAGTCGTCAACGTCCTGACTTTC,CASSFETVVNVLTF
TRBD1,TRBJ2-7,TRBV28,-,TGTGCCAGCAGAAGGACAGGCCTCTCCTACGAGCAGTACTTC,CASRRTGLSYEQYF
-,TRBJ1-5,TRBV11-2,many,TGTGCCAGCAGCTTGAAGGCGGCCCAGCCCCAGCATTTT,CASSLKAAQPQHF
-,TRBJ2-7,TRBV6-1,few,TGTGCCAGCAAAGTGCGGACTGCAGCCTACGAGCAGTACTTC,CASKVRTAAYEQYF
-,TRBJ2-5,TRBV18,few,TGTGCCAGCTCACCCCTGGCTAGTCGGGAGACCCAGTACTTC,CASSPLASRETQYF
-,TRBJ1-4,TRBV2,-,TGTGCCAGCAATTACAGACCTGCAACTAATGAAAAACTGTTTTTT,CASNYRPATNEKLFF
-,TRBJ2-3,TRBV13,-,TGTGCCAGCAGCCCCAGCGGTTCCACAGATACGCAGTATTTT,CASSPSGSTDTQYF
-,TRBJ2-1,TRBV27,many,TGTGCCAGCAGCCTGAGGCTTCGTGGGAATGAGCAGTTCTTC,CASSLRLRGNEQFF
TRBD1,TRBJ1-2,TRBV28,-,TGTGCCAGCGTGGCAGGGGGTAACTATGGCTACACCTTC,CASVAGGNYGYTF
-,TRBJ1-4,TRBV6-5,-,TGTGCCAGCAGCCGCCAGAGGGGGTGGAATGAAAAACTGTTTTTT,CASSRQRGWNEKLFF
-,TRBJ1-2,TRBV7-9,many,TGTGCCAGCAGCTTAGGGACAAACTATGGCTACACCTTC,CASSLGTNYGYTF
TRBD1,TRBJ1-1,TRBV25-1,few,TGTGCCAGCAGGGACAGGGCTGGCACTGAAGCTTTCTTT,CASRDRAGTEAFF
-,TRBJ2-1,TRBV5-1,few,TGCGCCAGCAGCCCTAGCTCCTACAATGAGCAGTTCTTC,CASSPSSYNEQFF
TRBD1,TRBJ1-2,TRBV18,few,TGTGCCAGCTCACAGGACAGGGACTATGGCTACACCTTC,CASSQDRDYGYTF